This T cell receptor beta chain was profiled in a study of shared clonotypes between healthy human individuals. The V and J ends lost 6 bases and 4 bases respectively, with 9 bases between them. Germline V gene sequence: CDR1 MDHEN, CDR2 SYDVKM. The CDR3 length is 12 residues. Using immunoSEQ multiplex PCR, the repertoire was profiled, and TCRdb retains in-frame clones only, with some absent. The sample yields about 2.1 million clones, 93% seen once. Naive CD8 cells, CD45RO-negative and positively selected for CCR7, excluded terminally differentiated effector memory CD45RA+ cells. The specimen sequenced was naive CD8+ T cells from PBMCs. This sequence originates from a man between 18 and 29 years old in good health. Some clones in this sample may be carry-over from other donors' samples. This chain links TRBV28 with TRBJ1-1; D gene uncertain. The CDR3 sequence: CASSFFPTEAFF. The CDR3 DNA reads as TGTGCCAGCAGCTTCTTTCCCACTGAAGCTTTCTTT.